These T cell receptor beta chains were read from a single sample in a study of shared clonotypes between healthy human individuals. TCRdb's table, derived via immunoSEQ multiplex PCR, lists solely in-frame clones and lacks some. The table has roughly 770,000 clones, about 96% seen once. Sequenced sample: naive CD8+ T cells sorted from blood. These receptors all come from a man younger than 45 in good health. Both conserved end residues are part of each CDR3. D genes are given only for firm matches. Size is omitted from some rows. Given values are once, few, many or a class for expanded clones.

J | D | V | size | CDR3 | DNA
TRBJ2-7 | . | TRBV30 | . | CAWSPTQNYEQYF | TGTGCCTGGAGTCCTACACAAAACTACGAGCAGTACTTC
TRBJ2-7 | . | TRBV11-2 | . | CASSLNRAYEQYF | TGTGCCAGCAGCTTAAACAGAGCCTACGAGCAGTACTTC
TRBJ1-1 | TRBD1 | TRBV5-1 | . | CASSLGQGARNTEAFF | TGCGCCAGCAGCTTGGGACAGGGGGCGAGGAACACTGAAGCTTTCTTT
TRBJ2-2 | TRBD1 | TRBV5-8 | . | CASSLGQDYTGELFF | TGTGCCAGCAGCCTTGGACAGGACTACACCGGGGAGCTGTTTTTT
TRBJ2-7 | TRBD2 | TRBV27 | . | CASSFRREPEQYF | TGTGCCAGCAGTTTTCGGCGGGAGCCCGAGCAGTACTTC
TRBJ2-7 | TRBD2 | TRBV5-8 | . | CASMGLGEGRGEQYF | TGTGCCAGCATGGGACTAGGGGAAGGAAGAGGAGAGCAGTACTTC
TRBJ1-1 | . | TRBV20-1 | . | CSATEGVPAFF | TGCAGTGCGACTGAAGGGGTTCCGGCTTTCTTT
TRBJ2-5 | . | TRBV14 | . | CASSRTQTKETQYF | TGTGCCAGCAGCCGGACTCAGACAAAAGAGACCCAGTACTTC
TRBJ2-3 | . | TRBV13 | . | CASSLAGLTAYTQYF | TGTGCCAGCAGCTTAGCAGGTTTGACAGCTTATACGCAGTATTTT
TRBJ1-5 | . | TRBV18 | . | CASSLGGRENQPQHF | TGTGCCAGCTCCCTCGGTGGCAGGGAAAATCAGCCCCAGCATTTT
TRBJ1-4 | . | TRBV7-8 | . | CASSLNGPGEKLFF | TGTGCCAGCAGCTTAAATGGACCGGGTGAAAAACTGTTTTTT
TRBJ2-2 | . | TRBV7-8 | once | CASSSGETSTPTGELFF | TGTGCCAGCAGCTCGGGGGAAACCAGCACCCCCACCGGGGAGCTGTTTTTT
TRBJ2-1 | TRBD2 | TRBV5-6 | . | CASSFGTTNEQFF | TGTGCCAGCAGCTTTGGGACTACCAATGAGCAGTTCTTC
TRBJ1-1 | TRBD1 | TRBV19 | . | CASSILTGGPEAFF | TGTGCCAGTAGTATACTGACAGGGGGCCCTGAAGCTTTCTTT
TRBJ1-2 | TRBD1 | TRBV7-8 | . | CASSLSPPKIDRVVSYTF | TGTGCCAGCAGCTTATCACCCCCGAAGATCGACAGGGTGGTAAGCTACACCTTC
TRBJ1-4 | . | TRBV7-9 | . | CASSPLGEKLFF | TGTGCCAGCAGCCCCCTCGGGGAAAAACTGTTTTTT
TRBJ2-3 | TRBD2 | TRBV10-3 | . | CAISGTTTDTQYF | TGTGCCATCAGCGGGACTACCACAGATACGCAGTATTTT
TRBJ2-3 | . | TRBV10-3 | once | CAIRDPTGASDTQYF | TGTGCCATCAGAGATCCAACAGGCGCCAGTGATACGCAGTATTTT
TRBJ2-1 | . | TRBV14 | . | CASSQVGGSPYNEQFF | TGTGCCAGCAGCCAAGTTGGGGGGAGCCCCTACAATGAGCAGTTCTTC
TRBJ1-1 | . | TRBV6-5 | . | CASSTGQYTEAFF | TGTGCCAGCAGTACAGGACAGTACACTGAAGCTTTCTTT
TRBJ2-7 | . | TRBV5-5 | . | CASSMTGYEQYF | TGTGCCAGCAGCATGACAGGCTACGAGCAGTACTTC
TRBJ2-3 | . | TRBV11-1 | . | CASSFVSTDTQYF | TGTGCCAGCAGCTTCGTGAGCACAGATACGCAGTATTTT
TRBJ2-1 | . | TRBV28 | . | CASSLEVGAYNEQFF | TGTGCCAGCAGTTTAGAGGTGGGGGCCTACAATGAGCAGTTCTTC
TRBJ1-1 | . | TRBV2 | . | CASSDWPAENTEAFF | TGTGCCAGCAGTGATTGGCCAGCTGAGAACACTGAAGCTTTCTTT
TRBJ2-1 | TRBD2 | TRBV27 | . | CASSRGLAVLNEQFF | TGTGCCAGCAGTCGCGGACTAGCGGTTCTCAATGAGCAGTTCTTC
TRBJ2-7 | . | TRBV6-6 | . | CASSQTIIYEQYF | TGTGCCAGCAGCCAAACTATTATCTACGAGCAGTACTTC
TRBJ1-1 | . | TRBV28 | . | CASSPVGQQNTEAFF | TGTGCCAGCAGTCCAGTGGGACAACAGAACACTGAAGCTTTCTTT
TRBJ2-7 | . | TRBV13 | . | CASSLGQGALFYEQYF | TGTGCCAGCAGCTTAGGACAGGGAGCATTGTTCTACGAGCAGTACTTC
TRBJ2-7 | . | TRBV6-5 | . | CASSYAGHNEQYF | TGTGCCAGCAGTTACGCAGGACATAACGAGCAGTACTTC
TRBJ2-7 | . | TRBV7-9 | . | CASRSRDSYEQYF | TGTGCCAGCAGAAGCAGGGATTCCTACGAGCAGTACTTC
TRBJ2-2 | TRBD1 | TRBV6-1 | . | CASTPGGQGTGELFF | TGTGCCAGCACCCCAGGGGGACAGGGAACCGGGGAGCTGTTTTTT
TRBJ1-1 | . | TRBV19 | . | CASSIGPGMNTEAFF | TGTGCCAGTAGTATAGGACCAGGGATGAACACTGAAGCTTTCTTT
TRBJ2-7 | TRBD1 | TRBV18 | . | CASSPETGGYEQYF | TGTGCCAGCTCACCCGAGACAGGGGGGTACGAGCAGTACTTC
TRBJ1-3 | . | TRBV5-4 | . | CASSLWGVGNTIYF | TGTGCCAGCAGCTTGTGGGGTGTCGGAAACACCATATATTTT
TRBJ2-1 | . | TRBV5-1 | . | CASSWGPGYNEQFF | TGCGCCAGCAGCTGGGGTCCGGGATACAATGAGCAGTTCTTC
TRBJ1-2 | TRBD1 | TRBV19 | . | CASSPAGQGDYGYTF | TGTGCCAGTAGTCCCGCAGGACAGGGCGACTATGGCTACACCTTC
TRBJ2-2 | . | TRBV4-1 | . | CASSQDFSLTTGELFF | TGCGCCAGCAGCCAAGATTTTAGCTTAACAACCGGGGAGCTGTTTTTT
TRBJ2-3 | TRBD2 | TRBV9 | . | CASSVYGASGYTQYF | TGTGCCAGCAGCGTATATGGGGCTAGCGGATATACGCAGTATTTT
TRBJ2-5 | TRBD1 | TRBV7-9 | . | CASSDTGGSQETQYF | TGTGCCAGCAGCGACACAGGGGGATCCCAAGAGACCCAGTACTTC
TRBJ2-7 | . | TRBV29-1 | . | CSVIAVMNEQYF | TGCAGCGTGATAGCCGTTATGAACGAGCAGTACTTC
TRBJ2-1 | . | TRBV30 | . | CAWMTVSDEQFF | TGTGCCTGGATGACGGTAAGCGATGAGCAGTTCTTC
TRBJ1-1 | TRBD1 | TRBV6-6 | . | CASSPGGAGEAFF | TGTGCCAGCAGCCCAGGGGGCGCCGGTGAAGCTTTCTTT
TRBJ2-5 | . | TRBV7-9 | . | CASRPGLQETQYF | TGTGCCAGCAGACCGGGACTCCAAGAGACCCAGTACTTC
TRBJ2-7 | . | TRBV11-2 | . | CASSTGLSYEQYF | TGTGCCAGCAGCACGGGACTTTCCTACGAGCAGTACTTC
TRBJ1-4 | TRBD1 | TRBV28 | . | CAATRTGGTEKLFF | TGTGCCGCTACCCGGACAGGCGGAACCGAAAAACTGTTTTTT
TRBJ2-6 | . | TRBV7-9 | . | CASSLRQAGANVLTF | TGTGCCAGCAGCCTTCGACAGGCTGGGGCCAACGTCCTGACTTTC
TRBJ2-1 | . | TRBV18 | . | CASSPGWRSSSYNEQFF | TGTGCCAGCTCACCAGGATGGCGGAGTAGCTCCTACAATGAGCAGTTCTTC
TRBJ2-5 | . | TRBV9 | . | CASSTPEGEETQYF | TGTGCCAGCAGCACTCCCGAAGGAGAAGAGACCCAGTACTTC
TRBJ2-1 | TRBD2 | TRBV5-1 | once | CASSPPTAGGPYEQFF | TGCGCCAGCAGCCCCCCCACAGCGGGAGGGCCATATGAGCAGTTCTTC
TRBJ2-3 | . | TRBV7-9 | . | CASSPPRERPTDTQYF | TGTGCCAGCAGCCCCCCTCGGGAACGACCCACAGATACGCAGTATTTT
TRBJ1-5 | . | TRBV19 | . | CASSIDPVNSNQPQHF | TGTGCCAGTAGTATAGATCCAGTGAATAGCAATCAGCCCCAGCATTTT
TRBJ2-3 | . | TRBV25-1 | . | CASSPAAEFTDTQYF | TGTGCCAGCTCCCCGGCAGCGGAATTCACAGATACGCAGTATTTT
TRBJ2-7 | TRBD2 | TRBV5-1 | . | CASSLGLAEMSSYEQYF | TGCGCCAGCAGCTTAGGACTAGCGGAAATGAGCTCCTACGAGCAGTACTTC